This T cell receptor beta chain appears in the sequencing data of a study of blood T cells in healthy people across ages. About the study: Template switching recovered approximately one barcoded beta molecule for every two T cells. Study observations and caveats: Strong correlation existed between TCR beta diversity and naive T cell percentage. Per million T cells, TCR beta diversity dropped roughly linearly as age increased.

The sample holds a few counts of this clonotype. What it binds is not known. J was trimmed by 2 bases and V by 1 base; bases with no gene match: 7. The CDR3 spans 16 residues. Sample-barcoded 5' priming and a J-beta primer mix drove a second PCR of roughly 6 to 12 cycles. MiXCR was run by TCRdb on the 5' RACE reads, yielding one entry per CDR3 protein. The sample yields about 700,000 distinct CDR3 sequences, around 32% seen once. Total RNA extracted from each sample amounted to at least 6 micrograms. The chain combines TRBV12-3 or TRBV12-4 with TRBJ1-1, with 7 bases fitting TRBD1. Specimen: blood. The receptor comes from a woman of 80 years or more in good health. CDR3 nucleotide sequence: TGTGCCAGCAGTTTAGGGAACAGGGGAAGTAACACTGAAGCTTTCTTT. It is translated as CASSLGNRGSNTEAFF.